This TCR beta chain was sequenced during a study of T cells after yellow fever vaccination. This clonotype was seen only a few times. For TCR, cDNA came from 5'RACE template switching, which added a universal primer site and UMIs. A single record per CDR3 protein comes from TCRdb applying MiXCR to the 5' RACE reads. The data contain hundreds of thousands of distinct CDR3 sequences, around 9.3% of them singletons. Trimming pared 4 bases from V and 7 bases from J, leaving 19 bases between. Germline-derived CDR1 and CDR2 are LGHNA and YSLEER. The CDR3 totals 16 residues. V and J are TRBV4-3 and TRBJ1-4; D ambiguous. The sequenced sample was CD4+ T cells sorted from PBMCs, obtained 5 days after the yellow fever booster vaccination. This clonotype was obtained from a man younger than 35 who received the YFV17D yellow fever vaccine. CDR3 in amino acids: CASSLSRAGEGEKLFF. The CDR3 nucleotides read TGCGCCAGCAGCCTATCGCGGGCCGGCGAGGGTGAAAAACTGTTTTTT.